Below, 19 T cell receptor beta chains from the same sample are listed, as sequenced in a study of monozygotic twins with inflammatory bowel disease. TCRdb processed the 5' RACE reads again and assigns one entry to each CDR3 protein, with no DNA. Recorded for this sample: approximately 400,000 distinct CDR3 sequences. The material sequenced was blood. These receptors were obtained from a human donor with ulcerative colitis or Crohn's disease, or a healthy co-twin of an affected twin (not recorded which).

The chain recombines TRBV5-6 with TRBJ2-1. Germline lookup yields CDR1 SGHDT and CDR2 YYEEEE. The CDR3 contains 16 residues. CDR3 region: CASSLAEGSSYNEQFF.

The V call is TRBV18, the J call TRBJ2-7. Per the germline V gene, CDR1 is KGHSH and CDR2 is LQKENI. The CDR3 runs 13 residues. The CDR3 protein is CASSPPEVLEQYF.

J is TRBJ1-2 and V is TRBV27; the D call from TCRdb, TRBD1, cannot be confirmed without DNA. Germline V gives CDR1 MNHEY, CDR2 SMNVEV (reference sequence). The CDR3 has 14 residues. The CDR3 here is CASSLGAGGFGYTF.

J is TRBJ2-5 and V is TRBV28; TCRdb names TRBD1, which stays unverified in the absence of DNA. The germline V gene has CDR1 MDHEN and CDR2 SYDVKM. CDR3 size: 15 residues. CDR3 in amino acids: CASSLQPGVGETQYF. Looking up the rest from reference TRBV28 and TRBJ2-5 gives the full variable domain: DVKVTQSSRYLVKRTGEKVFLECVQDMDHENMFWYRQDPGLGLRLIYFSYDVKMKEKGDIPEGYSVSREKKERFSLILESASTNQTSMYLCASSLQPGVGETQYFGPGTRLLVL.

The CDR3 sequence is CASSFQGGDTEAFF. The chain has TRBV7-2 and TRBJ1-1; TCRdb lists TRBD1, though no DNA is available to test this call. Germline lookup yields CDR1 SGHTA and CDR2 FQGNSA. CDR3 length: 14 residues.

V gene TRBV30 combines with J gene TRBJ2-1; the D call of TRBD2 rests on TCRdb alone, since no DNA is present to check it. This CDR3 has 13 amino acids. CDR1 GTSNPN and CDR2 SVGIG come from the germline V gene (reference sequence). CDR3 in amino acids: CAWGTLARNEQFF.

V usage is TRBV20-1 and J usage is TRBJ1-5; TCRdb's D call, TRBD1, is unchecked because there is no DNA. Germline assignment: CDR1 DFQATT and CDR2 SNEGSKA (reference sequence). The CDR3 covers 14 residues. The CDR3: CSASQGGFNQPQHF.

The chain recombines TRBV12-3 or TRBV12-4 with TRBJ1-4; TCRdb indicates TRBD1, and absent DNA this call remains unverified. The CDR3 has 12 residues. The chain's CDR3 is CASSLIPHKLFF.

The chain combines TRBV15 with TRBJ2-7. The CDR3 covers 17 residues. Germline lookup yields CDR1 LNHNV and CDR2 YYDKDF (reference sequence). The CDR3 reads CATSRDLGSSIGYEQYF. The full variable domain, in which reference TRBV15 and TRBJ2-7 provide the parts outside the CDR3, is DAMVIQNPRYQVTQFGKPVTLSCSQTLNHNVMYWYQQKSSQAPKLLFHYYDKDFNNEADTPDNFQSRRPNTSFCFLDIRSPGLGDTAMYLCATSRDLGSSIGYEQYFGPGTRLTVT.

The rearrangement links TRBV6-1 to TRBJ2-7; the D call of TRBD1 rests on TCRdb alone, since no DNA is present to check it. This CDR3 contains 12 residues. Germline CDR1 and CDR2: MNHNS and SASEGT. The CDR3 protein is CASRDSPGEQYF.

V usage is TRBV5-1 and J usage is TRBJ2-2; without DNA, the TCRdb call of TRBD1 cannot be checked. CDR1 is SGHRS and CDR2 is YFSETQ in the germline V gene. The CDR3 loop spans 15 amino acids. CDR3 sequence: CASSLNGGKTGELFF.

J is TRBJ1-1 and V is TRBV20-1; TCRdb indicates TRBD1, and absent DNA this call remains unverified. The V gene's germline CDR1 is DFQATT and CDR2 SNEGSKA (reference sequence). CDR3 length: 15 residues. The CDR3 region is CSARAQGQQNTEAFF.

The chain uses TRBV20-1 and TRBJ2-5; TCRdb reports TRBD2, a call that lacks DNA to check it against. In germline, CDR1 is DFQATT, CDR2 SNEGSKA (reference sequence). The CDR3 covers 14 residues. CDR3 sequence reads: CSARLAGPLETQYF.

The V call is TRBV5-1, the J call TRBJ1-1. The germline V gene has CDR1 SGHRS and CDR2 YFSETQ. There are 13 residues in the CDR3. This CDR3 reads CASSFSPEFEAFF. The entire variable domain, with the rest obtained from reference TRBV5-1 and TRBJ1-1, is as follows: KAGVTQTPRYLIKTRGQQVTLSCSPISGHRSVSWYQQTPGQGLQFLFEYFSETQRNKGNFPGRFSGRQFSNSRSEMNVSTLELGDSALYLCASSFSPEFEAFFGQGTRLTVV.

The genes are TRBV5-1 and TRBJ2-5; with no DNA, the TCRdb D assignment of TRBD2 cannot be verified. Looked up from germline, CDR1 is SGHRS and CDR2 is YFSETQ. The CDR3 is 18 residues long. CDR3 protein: CASSFQRLAEINLETQYF. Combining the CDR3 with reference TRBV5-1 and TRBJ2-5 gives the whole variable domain KAGVTQTPRYLIKTRGQQVTLSCSPISGHRSVSWYQQTPGQGLQFLFEYFSETQRNKGNFPGRFSGRQFSNSRSEMNVSTLELGDSALYLCASSFQRLAEINLETQYFGPGTRLLVL.

The CDR3 loop reads CASSADRPTQYF. The rearrangement links TRBV7-2 to TRBJ2-3; without DNA, the TCRdb call of TRBD1 cannot be checked. Per the germline V gene, CDR1 is SGHTA and CDR2 is FQGNSA. The CDR3 sequence is 12 residues long.

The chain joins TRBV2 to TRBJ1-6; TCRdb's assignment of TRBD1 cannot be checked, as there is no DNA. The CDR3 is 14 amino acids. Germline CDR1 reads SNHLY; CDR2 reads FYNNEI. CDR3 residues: CASSVPRDSSPLHF.

Here the CDR3 reads CASSPTGTSGYIEQFF. The chain links TRBV3-1 to TRBJ2-1; without DNA, the TCRdb call of TRBD2 cannot be checked. The germline gives CDR1 LGHDT, CDR2 YNNKEL (reference sequence). The CDR3 contains 16 residues.

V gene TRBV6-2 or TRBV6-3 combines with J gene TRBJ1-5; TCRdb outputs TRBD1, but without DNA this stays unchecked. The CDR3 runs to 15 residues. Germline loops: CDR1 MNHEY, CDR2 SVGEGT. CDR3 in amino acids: CASSNTGQGFQPQHF.